A single TCR beta chain is shown here with its context. Its target antigen remains unknown. No per-base quality is available; no much larger clone lies one base away. The library was made by the immunoSEQ multiplex PCR assay. TCRdb provides this immuneACCESS table in a form limited to in-frame rearrangements. Some clones are lacking; in checked studies, under half of them reflect an unresolved V gene, and why the rest are absent is not known. This sample lists over 350,000 clones; 95% were detected once. Roughly 0.02% of the sample is held by the ten biggest clonotypes. In the germline V gene (reference sequence), CDR1 corresponds to LNHDA and CDR2 to SQIVND. The CDR3 spans 12 residues, from the cysteine through the phenylalanine. Here the CDR3 DNA is all that survives: 36 bases in frame from base 1. Trimming costs V 5 bases and J 7 bases, and their ends lie 11 bases apart. The sample belongs to a study of shared T cell receptors in the human thymus (dated by TCRdb to the early 2020s). About the investigation overall: The study examined how self-reactive, shared T-cell receptor alpha chains are generated in the human thymus.

The clonotype originates from a human donor. The V and J segments used are TRBV19 and TRBJ1-1, with no confident D gene call. What was sequenced was thymocytes. The sequenced DNA is TGTGCCAGTAGTGATCTGCGGGTTGAAGCTTTCTTT. Its protein product is CASSDLRVEAFF.